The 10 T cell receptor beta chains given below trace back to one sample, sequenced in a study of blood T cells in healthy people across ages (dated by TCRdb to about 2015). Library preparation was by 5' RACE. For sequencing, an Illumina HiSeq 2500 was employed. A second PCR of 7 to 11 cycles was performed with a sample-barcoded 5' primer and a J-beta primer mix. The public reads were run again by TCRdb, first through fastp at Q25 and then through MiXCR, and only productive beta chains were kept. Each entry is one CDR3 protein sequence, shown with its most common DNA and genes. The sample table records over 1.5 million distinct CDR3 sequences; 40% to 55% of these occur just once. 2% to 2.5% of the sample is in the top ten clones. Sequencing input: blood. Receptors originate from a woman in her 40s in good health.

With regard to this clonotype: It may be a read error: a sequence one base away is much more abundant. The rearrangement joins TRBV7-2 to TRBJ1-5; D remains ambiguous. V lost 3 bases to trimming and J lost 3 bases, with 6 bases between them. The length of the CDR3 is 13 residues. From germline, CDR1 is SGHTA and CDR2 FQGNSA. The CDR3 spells CASSFGYNQPQHF. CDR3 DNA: TGTGCCAGCAGCTTTGGGTACAATCAGCCCCAGCATTTT.

The CDR3 reads CASTGSETQFF. The CDR3 bases are TGTGCCAGCACGGGGTCCGAGACCCAGTTCTTC. The chain uses TRBV7-9 and TRBJ2-1; TRBD2 might be the D (5 bases). Trimming left V 7 bases short and J 13 bases short, with 14 bases between. This CDR3 region has 11 residues. Germline CDR1 is SEHNR and CDR2 is FQNEAQ (reference sequence).

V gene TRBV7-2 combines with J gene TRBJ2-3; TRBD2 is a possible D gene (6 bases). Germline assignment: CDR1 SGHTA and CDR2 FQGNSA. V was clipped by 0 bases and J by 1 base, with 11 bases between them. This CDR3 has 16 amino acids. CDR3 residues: CASSLAAGQGTDTQYF. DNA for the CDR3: TGTGCCAGCAGCTTAGCGGCGGGGCAGGGCACAGATACGCAGTATTTT.

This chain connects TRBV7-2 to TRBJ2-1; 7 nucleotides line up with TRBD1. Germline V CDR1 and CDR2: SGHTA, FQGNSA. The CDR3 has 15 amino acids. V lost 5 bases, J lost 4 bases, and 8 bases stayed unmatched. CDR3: CASSQTGQLYNEQFF. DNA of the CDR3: TGTGCCAGCAGCCAAACGGGACAGTTATACAATGAGCAGTTCTTC.

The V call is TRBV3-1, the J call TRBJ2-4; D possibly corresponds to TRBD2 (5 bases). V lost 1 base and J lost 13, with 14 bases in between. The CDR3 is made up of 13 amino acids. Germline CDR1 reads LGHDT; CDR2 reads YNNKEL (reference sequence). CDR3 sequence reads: CASSQVTAAEQYF. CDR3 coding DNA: TGTGCCAGCAGCCAAGTAACGGCAGCGGAGCAGTACTTC.

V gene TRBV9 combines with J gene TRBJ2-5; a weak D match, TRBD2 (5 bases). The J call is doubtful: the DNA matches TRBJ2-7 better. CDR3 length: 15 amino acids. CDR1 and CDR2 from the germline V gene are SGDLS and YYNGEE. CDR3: CASSPSGESHYEQYF. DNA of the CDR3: TGTGCCAGCAGCCCATCTGGGGAGAGCCACTACGAGCAGTACTTC.

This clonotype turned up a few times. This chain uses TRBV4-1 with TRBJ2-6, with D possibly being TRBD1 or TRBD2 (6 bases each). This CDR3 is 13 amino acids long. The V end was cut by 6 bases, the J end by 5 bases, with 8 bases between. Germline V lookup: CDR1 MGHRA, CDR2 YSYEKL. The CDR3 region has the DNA TGCGCCAGCAGTCGGGGGCGGGCCAACGTCCTGACTTTC. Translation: CASSRGRANVLTF.

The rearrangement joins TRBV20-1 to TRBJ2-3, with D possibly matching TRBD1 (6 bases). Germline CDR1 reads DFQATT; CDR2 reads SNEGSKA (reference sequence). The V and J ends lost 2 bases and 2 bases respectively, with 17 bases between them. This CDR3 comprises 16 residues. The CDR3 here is CSARPPQGLLTDTQYF. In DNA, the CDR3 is TGCAGTGCTAGACCGCCGCAGGGGCTACTCACAGATACGCAGTATTTT.

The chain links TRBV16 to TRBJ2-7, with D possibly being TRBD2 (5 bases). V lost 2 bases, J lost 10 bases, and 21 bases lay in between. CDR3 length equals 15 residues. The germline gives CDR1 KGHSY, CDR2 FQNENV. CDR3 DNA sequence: TGTGCCAGCAGCCAAGAGGCGTCCGTTGGGGAGACTCAGTACTTC. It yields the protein CASSQEASVGETQYF.

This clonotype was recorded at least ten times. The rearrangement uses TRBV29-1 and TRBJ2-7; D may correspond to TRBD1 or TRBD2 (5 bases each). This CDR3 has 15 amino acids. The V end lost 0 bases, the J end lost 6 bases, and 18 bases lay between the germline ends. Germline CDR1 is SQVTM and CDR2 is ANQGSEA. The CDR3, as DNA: TGCAGCGTTGAAGATCTCAGCAGGGCGGGTAGCGAGCAGTACTTC. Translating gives CSVEDLSRAGSEQYF.